Sequencing of this TCR beta chain was carried out in a study of cytomegalovirus exposure and HLA in healthy donors. PCR amplification relied on 60 Vbeta primers (plus 13 Jbeta primers). Using immunoSEQ multiplex PCR, the repertoire was profiled, and TCRdb retains in-frame clones only, with some absent. There are some 110,000 clones in the sample; over 60% occur only once, and 2.2% lies in the top ten. Broader study findings: A previous analysis found most TCR beta V segments productive roughly 90% or roughly 30% of the time. Presence/absence analyses treated sequencing depth as roughly uniform across donors. One later analysis reportedly identified an Asian-associated ancestry cluster that showed fewer N-insertions than the roughly 640-donor mean.

Per the germline V gene, CDR1 is SEHNR and CDR2 is FQNEAQ (reference sequence). The CDR3 is 14 residues long. Trimming pared 5 bases from V and 4 bases from J, leaving 13 bases between. This clone was recorded a few times. Its antigen is unknown. Sequenced input: PBMCs. The source of this sequence is a woman under 40 in good health and CMV-seronegative. V and J are TRBV7-9 and TRBJ2-3; D not resolved. CDR3 nucleotide sequence: TGTGCCAGCAGCCCCCAGTATGACTCAGATACGCAGTATTTT. Protein sequence: CASSPQYDSDTQYF.